The clone carrying this T cell receptor (beta chain) was seen more than once but under ten times. Its antigen is not known. The sample comes from a study of T-cell memory formation after mild COVID-19. As for the study in general: Largely, the TCR clusters proved donor specific.

One entry per CDR3 protein, called by TCRdb with MiXCR from the 5' RACE reads. Of fewer than 350,000 distinct CDR3 sequences in the sample, approximately 8.4% were seen once. The CDR3 spans 12 residues. Trimming left V 2 bases short and J 5 bases short, with 4 bases between. CDR1 and CDR2 from the germline V gene are LNHNV and YYDKDF (reference sequence). Study-level findings and limits: Mainly CM and EM harbored the contracting CD4+ clones; mainly EMRA harbored the CD8+ ones. Second-wave clones reaching peak frequency on day 37 lacked confirmed SARS-CoV-2 specificity. The appearance of some responding clones in pre-infection memory suggested that cross-reactive memory joined.

This TCR was sampled from a man aged 18-30 years who had mild COVID-19 (a few samples of this study predate the infection). Cell type and time point are not known. The J gene is TRBJ2-1, the V gene TRBV15; D uncertain. The sequencing input was PBMCs or a T cell subset sorted from them (not recorded which). This chain's CDR3 is CATSRRHNEQFF. CDR3 DNA sequence: TGTGCCACCAGCAGACGGCACAATGAGCAGTTCTTC.